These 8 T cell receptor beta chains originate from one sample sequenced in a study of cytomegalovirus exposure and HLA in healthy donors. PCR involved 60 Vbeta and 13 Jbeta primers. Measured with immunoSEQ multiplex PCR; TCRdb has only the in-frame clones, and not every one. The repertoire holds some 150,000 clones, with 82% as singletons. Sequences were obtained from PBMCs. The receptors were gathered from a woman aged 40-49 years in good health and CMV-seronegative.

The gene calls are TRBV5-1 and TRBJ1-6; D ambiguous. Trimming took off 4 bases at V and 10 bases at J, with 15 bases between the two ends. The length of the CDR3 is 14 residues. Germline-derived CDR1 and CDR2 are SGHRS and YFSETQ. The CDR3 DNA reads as TGCGCCAGCAGCGTGGACCCTCCAGTCTCACCCCTCCACTTT. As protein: CASSVDPPVSPLHF.

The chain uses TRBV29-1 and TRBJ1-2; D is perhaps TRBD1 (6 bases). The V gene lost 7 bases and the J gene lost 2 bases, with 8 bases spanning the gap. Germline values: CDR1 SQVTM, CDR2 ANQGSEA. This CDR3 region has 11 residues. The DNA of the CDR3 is TGCAGCGGGACAGAAAACTATGGCTACACCTTC. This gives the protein CSGTENYGYTF.

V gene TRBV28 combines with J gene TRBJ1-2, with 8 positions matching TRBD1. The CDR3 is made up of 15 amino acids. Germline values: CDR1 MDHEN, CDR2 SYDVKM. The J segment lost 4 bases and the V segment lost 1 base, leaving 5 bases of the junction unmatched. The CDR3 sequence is CASSLFPGGIYGYTF. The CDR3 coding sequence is TGTGCCAGCAGTTTATTTCCAGGGGGCATCTATGGCTACACCTTC.

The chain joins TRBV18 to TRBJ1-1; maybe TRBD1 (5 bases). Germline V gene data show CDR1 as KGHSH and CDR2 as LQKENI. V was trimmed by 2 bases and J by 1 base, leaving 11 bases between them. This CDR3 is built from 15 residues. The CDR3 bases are TGTGCCAGCTCACCAGGGGGGATGAGGAACACTGAAGCTTTCTTT. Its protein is CASSPGGMRNTEAFF.

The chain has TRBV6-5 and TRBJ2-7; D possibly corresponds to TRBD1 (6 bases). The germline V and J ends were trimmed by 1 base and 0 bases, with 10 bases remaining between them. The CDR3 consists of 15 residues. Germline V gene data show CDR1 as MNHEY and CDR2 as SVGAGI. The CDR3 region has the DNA TGTGCCAGCAGTTACTGGGACACGCCCTCCTACGAGCAGTACTTC. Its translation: CASSYWDTPSYEQYF.

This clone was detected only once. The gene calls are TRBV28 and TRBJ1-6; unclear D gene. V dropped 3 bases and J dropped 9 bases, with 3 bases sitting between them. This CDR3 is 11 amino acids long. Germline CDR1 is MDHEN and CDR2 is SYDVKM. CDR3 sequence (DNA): TGTGCCAGCAGTTTGAGTTCACCCCTCCACTTT. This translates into CASSLSSPLHF.

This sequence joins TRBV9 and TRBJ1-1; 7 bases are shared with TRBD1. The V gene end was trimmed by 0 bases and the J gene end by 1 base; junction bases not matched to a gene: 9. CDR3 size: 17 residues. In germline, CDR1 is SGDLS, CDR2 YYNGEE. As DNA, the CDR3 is TGTGCCAGCAGCGTAGCTCCAACAAGACAGGGGAACACTGAAGCTTTCTTT. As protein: CASSVAPTRQGNTEAFF.

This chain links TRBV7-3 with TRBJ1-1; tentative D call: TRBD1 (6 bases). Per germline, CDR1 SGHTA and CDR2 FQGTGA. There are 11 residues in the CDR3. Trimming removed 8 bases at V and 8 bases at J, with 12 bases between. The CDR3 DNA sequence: TGTGCCAGCGCTGGGGGGGGCGAAGCTTTCTTT. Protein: CASAGGGEAFF.